The 18 T cell receptor beta chains reported below all come from one sample, sequenced in a study of blood T cell repertoires in COVID-19. Data came from immunoSEQ multiplex PCR; TCRdb stores just in-frame clones and leaves some out. This sample has around 390,000 clones, with approximately 87% found just once. The sequencing input was PBMCs or T cells enriched from blood (not recorded which). The source is a woman aged 45-59 years who had recovered from COVID-19.

This chain connects TRBV4-1 to TRBJ1-5; D possibly corresponds to TRBD1 (5 bases). V lost 0 bases to trimming and J lost 1 base, with 16 bases between them. Germline V lookup: CDR1 MGHRA, CDR2 YSYEKL. This CDR3 contains 18 residues. This chain's CDR3 is CASSQEDISSSSNQPQHF. In DNA form, the CDR3 reads TGCGCCAGCAGCCAAGAGGACATCAGCAGCAGCAGCAATCAGCCCCAGCATTTT.

The chain uses TRBV5-1 and TRBJ1-6, with no clear D. Trimming shortened V by 4 bases and J by 5 bases, and 16 bases separated the two germline ends. Germline CDR1 SGHRS, CDR2 YFSETQ. The CDR3 consists of 16 residues. The CDR3 coding sequence is TGCGCCAGCAGCAAACAACCTACAGAAAATAATTCACCCCTCCACTTT. Protein sequence: CASSKQPTENNSPLHF.

The chain couples TRBV6-5 to TRBJ2-7; 8 bases are a match to TRBD1. V dropped 7 bases and J dropped 4; count of bases not matched to a gene: 9. The CDR3 length is 14 residues. The V gene's germline CDR1 is MNHEY and CDR2 SVGAGI. The CDR3: CASTRRQGAYEQYF. The CDR3 nucleotides are TGTGCCAGCACTAGGAGGCAGGGGGCTTACGAGCAGTACTTC.

This chain joins TRBV4-3 and TRBJ2-2; 10 bases fit TRBD2. This CDR3 contains 16 residues. The V gene's germline CDR1 is LGHNA and CDR2 YSLEER. V shed 4 bases, J shed 7 bases, and the junction held 9 bases outside the gene matches. CDR3 sequence (DNA): TGCGCCAGCAGCCCCCCGGCTAGCGGGGGTTTCGGGGAGCTGTTTTTT. The encoded protein is CASSPPASGGFGELFF.

The gene calls are TRBV5-1 and TRBJ1-5, with 7 bases matching TRBD1. The germline gives CDR1 SGHRS, CDR2 YFSETQ. V trimming: 5 bases; J trimming: 2 bases; junction bases outside the gene matches: 4. This CDR3 comprises 14 residues. The CDR3 loop reads CASRSGTGNQPQHF. CDR3 nucleotide sequence: TGCGCCAGCAGATCCGGGACAGGCAATCAGCCCCAGCATTTT.

The V call is TRBV28, the J call TRBJ1-5; possibly TRBD1 for D (5 bases). The CDR3 has 12 amino acids. V was clipped by 4 bases and J by 6 bases, with 7 bases between them. Germline assignment: CDR1 MDHEN and CDR2 SYDVKM. This CDR3 reads CASSSGGQPQHF. CDR3 nucleotides: TGTGCCAGCAGTTCGGGGGGTCAGCCCCAGCATTTT.

The gene calls are TRBV3-1 (or the pseudogene TRBV3-2) and TRBJ2-3; D ambiguous. CDR1 LGHDT and CDR2 YNNKEL come from the germline V gene (reference sequence). V gave up 0 bases and J gave up 4 bases, with 11 bases separating them. CDR3 length: 15 residues. The CDR3 spells CASSQDPARPDTQYF. In nucleotides, the CDR3 is TGTGCCAGCAGCCAAGATCCGGCCAGGCCAGATACGCAGTATTTT.

V is TRBV18 and J is TRBJ2-7, with D possibly matching TRBD1 (5 bases). Deletions cut 5 bases from V and 0 bases from J, with 26 bases between. Germline CDR1 is KGHSH and CDR2 is LQKENI. The CDR3 extends over 19 amino acids. The CDR3: CASSSGRGKVAGHSYEQYF. CDR3 coding DNA: TGTGCCAGCTCATCCGGGCGTGGCAAAGTGGCAGGGCACTCCTACGAGCAGTACTTC.

The J gene is TRBJ2-3, the V gene TRBV4-3, with a weak D call TRBD1 (5 bases). Trimming took 3 bases from V and 6 from J, leaving 16 bases between them. Germline V gene sequence: CDR1 LGHNA, CDR2 YSLEER. CDR3 length: 15 residues. The CDR3 DNA is TGCGCCAGCAGCCACCTTTGGCAGGGCCCCGATACGCAGTATTTT. This sequence encodes CASSHLWQGPDTQYF.

The chain combines TRBV3-1 (or the pseudogene TRBV3-2) with TRBJ2-7, with a weak D call TRBD1 (5 bases). Germline CDR1 and CDR2: LGHDT and YNNKEL (reference sequence). Trimming left V 0 bases short and J 5 bases short, with 11 bases between. The CDR3 has 14 amino acids. This CDR3 is CASSQDGQGDEQYF. The CDR3 nucleotides read TGTGCCAGCAGCCAAGATGGCCAGGGCGACGAGCAGTACTTC.

This clone came up a few times. The chain links TRBV21-1 to TRBJ1-2; the table's D call, TRBD1, was not checked against the DNA. TRBV21-1 is deemed a pseudogene. The length of the CDR3 is 10 residues. CDR3 residues: CASSTRQKAF. The CDR3 DNA sequence: TGTGCCAGCAGCACTCGACAAAAGGCCTTC.

The chain employs TRBV18 and TRBJ1-5; 8 bases match TRBD1. The germline CDR1 and CDR2 sequences are KGHSH and LQKENI. J was trimmed by 4 bases and V by 6 bases; bases with no gene match: 5. The CDR3 runs 14 residues. CDR3 sequence (DNA): TGTGCCAGCTCGACAGGGGAAGGAAATCAGCCCCAGCATTTT. Protein product: CASSTGEGNQPQHF.

This clone was counted between two and nine times. V and J are TRBV28 and TRBJ2-7; TRBD1 agrees at 9 bases. Trimming cost V 4 bases and J 4 bases; bases outside gene matches: 11. Germline V gene sequence: CDR1 MDHEN, CDR2 SYDVKM. This CDR3 is built from 16 residues. CDR3 protein: CASSSLPDRGSYEQYF. CDR3 coding DNA: TGTGCCAGCAGTTCCTTACCGGACAGGGGATCGTACGAGCAGTACTTC.

J is TRBJ1-3 and V is TRBV9; a possible D gene is TRBD1 (6 bases). The germline V gene has CDR1 SGDLS and CDR2 YYNGEE. Trimming shortened V by 4 bases and J by 4 bases, and 9 bases separated the two germline ends. The length of the CDR3 is 13 residues. In nucleotides, the CDR3 is TGTGCCAGCAGCCCGACAGGAGGAAACACCATATATTTT. It is translated as CASSPTGGNTIYF.

The chain links TRBV12-3 or TRBV12-4 to TRBJ1-1; no clear D gene. Trimming took off 7 bases at V and 1 base at J, with 10 bases between the two ends. This CDR3 contains 13 residues. CDR3 in DNA: TGTGCCAGCAACCCTAATCCGAACACTGAAGCTTTCTTT. Translated: CASNPNPNTEAFF.

A word on this clone: Other DNA sequences in the sample encode the same CDR3. The chain is built from TRBV7-8 and TRBJ1-5; 7 bases match TRBD1. This CDR3 contains 14 residues. Germline trimming cut 1 base from V and 7 bases from J; bases unmatched to any gene: 4. Germline V lookup: CDR1 SGHVS, CDR2 FQNEAQ. The CDR3 nucleotides are TGTGCCAGCAGCTTAGGACAGGGAGGACAGCCCCAGCATTTT. As protein: CASSLGQGGQPQHF.

The chain employs TRBV6-5 and TRBJ2-1, with 9 positions matching TRBD2. V lost 6 bases to trimming and J lost 6 bases; unmatched junction nucleotides: 9. Germline assignment: CDR1 MNHEY and CDR2 SVGAGI. The CDR3 loop spans 15 amino acids. The CDR3 protein is CASSHPSGAGNEQFF. The CDR3 DNA reads TGTGCCAGCAGCCACCCTAGCGGGGCTGGCAATGAGCAGTTCTTC.

This clone appeared a single time. The chain uses TRBV5-4 and TRBJ2-1; perhaps TRBD2 as D (5 bases). The CDR3 is 15 residues long. Trimming removed 2 bases at V and 7 bases at J, with 16 bases between. Germline V lookup: CDR1 SGHNT, CDR2 YYREEE (reference sequence). In nucleotides, the CDR3 is TGTGCCAGCAGCTTAAACAGCGGACTTTCGAATGAGCAGTTCTTC. Residues: CASSLNSGLSNEQFF.